This T cell receptor beta chain was observed in a study of PD-1 blockade in classical Hodgkin lymphoma. Per germline, CDR1 LNHDA and CDR2 SQIVND (reference sequence). J was trimmed by 6 bases and V by 3 bases; bases with no gene match: 6. The CDR3 contains 14 residues. Every single patient, without exception, relapsed after autologous stem cell transplantation, and brentuximab vedotin exposure varied. Magnetic negative selection served to purify CD4+ T cells out of PBMCs that had been thawed. The repertoire was sequenced with immunoSEQ multiplex PCR; TCRdb's copy has only in-frame clones and lacks some. The sample holds approximately 28,000 clones, over 65% seen once. This clone has a single count.

This clonotype was obtained from a human donor with classical Hodgkin lymphoma. This chain links TRBV19 with TRBJ2-7; 9 positions agree with TRBD2. The specimen was CD4+ T cells from blood, collected at baseline. Written as DNA, the CDR3 is TGTGCCAGTAGTATTAACCTAGCGGGGAGCGAGCAGTACTTC. Protein: CASSINLAGSEQYF.